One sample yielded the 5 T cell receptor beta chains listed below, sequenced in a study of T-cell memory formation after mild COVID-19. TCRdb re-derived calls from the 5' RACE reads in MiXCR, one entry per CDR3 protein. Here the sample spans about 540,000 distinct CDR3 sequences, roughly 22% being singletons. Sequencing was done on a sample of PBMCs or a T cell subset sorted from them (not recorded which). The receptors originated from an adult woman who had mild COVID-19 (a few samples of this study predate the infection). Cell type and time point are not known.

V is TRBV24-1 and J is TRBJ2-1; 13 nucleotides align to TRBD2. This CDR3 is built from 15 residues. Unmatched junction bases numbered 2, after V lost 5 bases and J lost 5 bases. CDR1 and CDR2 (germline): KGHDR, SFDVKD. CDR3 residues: CATSVTSGRDNEQFF. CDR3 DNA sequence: TGTGCCACCAGTGTTACTAGCGGGAGGGACAATGAGCAGTTCTTC.

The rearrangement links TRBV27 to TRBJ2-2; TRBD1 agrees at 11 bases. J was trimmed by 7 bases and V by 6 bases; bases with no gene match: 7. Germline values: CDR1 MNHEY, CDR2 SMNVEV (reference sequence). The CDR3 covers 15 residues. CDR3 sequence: CASSRGTGGFGELFF. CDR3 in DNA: TGTGCCAGCAGCCGGGGGACAGGGGGATTCGGGGAGCTGTTTTTT.

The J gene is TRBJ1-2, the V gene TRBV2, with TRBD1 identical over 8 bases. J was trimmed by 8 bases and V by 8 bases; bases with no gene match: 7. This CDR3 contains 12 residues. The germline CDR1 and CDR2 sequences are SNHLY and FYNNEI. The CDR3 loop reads CASEKQGEGYTF. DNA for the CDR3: TGTGCCAGCGAGAAACAGGGGGAGGGCTACACCTTC.

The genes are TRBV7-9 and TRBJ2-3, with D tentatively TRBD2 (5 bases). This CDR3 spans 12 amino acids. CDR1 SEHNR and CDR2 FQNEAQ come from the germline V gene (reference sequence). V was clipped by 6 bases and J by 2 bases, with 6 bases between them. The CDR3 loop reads CASRDYTDTQYF. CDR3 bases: TGTGCCAGCAGAGACTACACAGATACGCAGTATTTT.

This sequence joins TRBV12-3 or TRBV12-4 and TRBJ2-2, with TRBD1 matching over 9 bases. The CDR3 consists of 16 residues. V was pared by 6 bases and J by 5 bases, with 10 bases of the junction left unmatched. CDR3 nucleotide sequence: TGTGCCAGCAGCAGACAATTAGGACAGGGGACCGGGGAGCTGTTTTTT. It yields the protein CASSRQLGQGTGELFF.